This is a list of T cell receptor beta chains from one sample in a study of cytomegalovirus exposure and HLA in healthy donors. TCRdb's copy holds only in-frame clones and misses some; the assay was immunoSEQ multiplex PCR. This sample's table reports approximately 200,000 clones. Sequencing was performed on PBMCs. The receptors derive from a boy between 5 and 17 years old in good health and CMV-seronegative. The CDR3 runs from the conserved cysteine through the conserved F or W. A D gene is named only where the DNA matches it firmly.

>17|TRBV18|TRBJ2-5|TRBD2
CASSPPGLAGGQETQYF
TGTGCCAGCTCACCACCGGGACTAGCGGGGGGGCAAGAGACCCAGTACTTC
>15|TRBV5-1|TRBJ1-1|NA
CASSLYPKTGTEAFF
TGCGCCAGCAGCTTGTATCCGAAGACTGGGACTGAAGCTTTCTTT
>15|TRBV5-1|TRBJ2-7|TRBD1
CASSILGQGFYEQYF
TGCGCCAGCAGCATCCTCGGACAGGGATTCTACGAGCAGTACTTC
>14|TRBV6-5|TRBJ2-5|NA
CASSQTVDLGTQYF
TGTGCCAGCAGTCAGACAGTCGACCTTGGAACCCAGTACTTC
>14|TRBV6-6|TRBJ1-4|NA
CASRAGAPNEKLFF
TGTGCCAGCCGAGCAGGGGCACCTAATGAAAAACTGTTTTTT
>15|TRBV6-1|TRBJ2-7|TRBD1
CASSEIDRGMATPYF
TGTGCCAGCAGTGAAATCGACAGGGGGATGGCTACGCCGTACTTC
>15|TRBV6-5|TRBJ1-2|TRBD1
CASSGQLQGFDGYTF
TGTGCCAGCAGTGGTCAATTACAGGGGTTCGATGGCTACACCTTC
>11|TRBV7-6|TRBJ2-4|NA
CASSNGPGEVF
TGTGCCAGCAGCAACGGACCCGGGGAGGTCTTC
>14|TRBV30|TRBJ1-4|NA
CAWTEDRAGEKLFF
TGTGCCTGGACAGAGGACCGGGCGGGTGAAAAACTGTTTTTT
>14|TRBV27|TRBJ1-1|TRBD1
CASSDRDRNTEAFF
TGTGCCAGCAGTGACCGGGACAGGAACACTGAAGCTTTCTTT
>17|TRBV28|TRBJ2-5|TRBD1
CASSNTGTGEVRETQYF
TGTGCCAGCAGTAATACCGGGACAGGGGAAGTAAGGGAGACCCAGTACTTC
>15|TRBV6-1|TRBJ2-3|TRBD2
CASSGLAGATDTQYF
TGTGCCAGCAGTGGACTAGCGGGGGCCACAGATACGCAGTATTTT
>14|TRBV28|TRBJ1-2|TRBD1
CASRPRQGMYRYTF
TGTGCCAGCAGGCCAAGACAGGGGATGTATCGCTACACCTTC
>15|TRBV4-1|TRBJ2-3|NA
CASSQEIQGSDTQYF
TGCGCCAGCAGCCAAGAGATACAGGGCTCAGATACGCAGTATTTT
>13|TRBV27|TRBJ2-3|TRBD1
CASSLTGPDTQYF
TGTGCCAGCAGTTTGACAGGGCCAGATACGCAGTATTTT
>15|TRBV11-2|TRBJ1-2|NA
CASSLGAVSGYGYTF
TGTGCCAGCAGCTTAGGGGCGGTAAGCGGCTATGGCTACACCTTC
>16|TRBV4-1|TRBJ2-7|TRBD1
CASSQAARQGMYEQYF
TGCGCCAGCAGCCAAGCCGCTCGACAGGGAATGTACGAGCAGTACTTC
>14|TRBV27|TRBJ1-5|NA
CASSISRGRQPQHF
TGTGCCAGCAGTATAAGTAGGGGTCGACAGCCCCAGCATTTT
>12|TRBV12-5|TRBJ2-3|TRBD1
CASGSRGDTQYF
TGTGCTAGTGGTTCCAGGGGGGATACGCAGTATTTT
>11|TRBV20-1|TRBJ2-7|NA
CSAEPTGTPYF
TGCAGTGCTGAGCCAACCGGGACTCCCTACTTC
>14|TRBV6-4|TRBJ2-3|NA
CASSDMGGTDTQYF
TGTGCCAGCAGTGACATGGGGGGAACAGATACGCAGTATTTT
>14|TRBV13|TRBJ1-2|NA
CASGGGDNNYGYTF
TGTGCCAGCGGGGGAGGGGACAATAACTATGGCTACACCTTC